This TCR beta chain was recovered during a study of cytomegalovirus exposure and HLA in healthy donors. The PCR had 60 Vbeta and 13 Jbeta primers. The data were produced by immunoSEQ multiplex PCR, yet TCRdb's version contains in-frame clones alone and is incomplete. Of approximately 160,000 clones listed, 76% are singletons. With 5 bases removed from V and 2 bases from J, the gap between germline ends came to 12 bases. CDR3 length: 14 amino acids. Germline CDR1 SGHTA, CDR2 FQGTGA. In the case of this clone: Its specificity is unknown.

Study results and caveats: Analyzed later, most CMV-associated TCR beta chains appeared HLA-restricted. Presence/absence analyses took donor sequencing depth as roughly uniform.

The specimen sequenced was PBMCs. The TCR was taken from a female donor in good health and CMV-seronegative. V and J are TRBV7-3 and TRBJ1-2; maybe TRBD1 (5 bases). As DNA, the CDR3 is TGTGCCAGCAGCCGGGACGGGGGAAACTATGGCTACACCTTC. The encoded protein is CASSRDGGNYGYTF.